This T cell receptor beta chain originates from a study of CD8 T cells in ankylosing spondylitis. Study-wide findings and caveats: Previously reported in reactive arthritis synovial fluid and blood were some of the motif variants. Characteristic of ankylosing spondylitis blood, it appeared, was a TCR beta motif comprising about eight highly homologous variants. The clones that were linked to disease were reported to be significantly enriched in matched synovial fluid samples from ankylosing spondylitis patients.

This clonotype has ten or more counts. The antigen is not known. TCRdb recomputed calls from the 5' RACE reads with MiXCR, one row per CDR3 protein. Of 150,000 or so distinct CDR3 sequences in the sample, around 10% were seen once. The sequenced sample consisted of blood, either unsorted or a sorted T cell fraction (not recorded which). The source is a male donor with ankylosing spondylitis or in good health (not recorded which).

CDR3 sequence (DNA): TGCGCCAGCAGCAGGACAGGGAAGGACACTGAAGCTTTCTTT. Residues: CASSRTGKDTEAFF. The chain couples TRBV5-1 to TRBJ1-1; 8 bases are a match to TRBD1. Germline V gene data show CDR1 as SGHRS and CDR2 as YFSETQ. V shed 4 bases, J shed 3 bases, and the junction held 5 bases outside the gene matches. The CDR3 runs to 14 residues.